A single sample is the source of the 30 T cell receptor beta chains below, sequenced in a study of T cell responses to AZD1222 COVID-19 vaccine. Using immunoSEQ multiplex PCR, the repertoire was profiled, and TCRdb retains in-frame clones only, with some absent. The data show over 140,000 clones, over 85% seen once. Material: peripheral blood, obtained on day 0 of AZD1222 vaccination. Receptors were obtained from an adult in good health.

This clone was counted only a few times. The chain joins TRBV7-9 to TRBJ1-2, with 9 bases lining up with TRBD1. The CDR3 has 16 residues. From germline, CDR1 is SEHNR and CDR2 FQNEAQ (reference sequence). With 4 bases clipped from V and 3 bases from J, the junction kept 9 bases outside the gene matches. Here the CDR3 DNA reads TGTGCCAGCAGCTCCCGGGACAGGGAGGTGGACTATGGCTACACCTTC. Protein sequence: CASSSRDREVDYGYTF. Full variable domain (missing parts from reference TRBV7-9 and TRBJ1-2): DTGVSQNPRHKITKRGQNVTFRCDPISEHNRLYWYRQTLGQGPEFLTYFQNEAQLEKSRLLSDRFSAERPKGSFSTLEIQRTEQGDSAMYLCASSSRDREVDYGYTFGSGTRLTVV.

This sequence joins TRBV2 and TRBJ2-5, with 8 bases lining up with TRBD1. CDR3 length: 14 amino acids. Trimming cost V 7 bases and J 4 bases; bases outside gene matches: 8. The germline CDR1 and CDR2 sequences are SNHLY and FYNNEI. The DNA for the CDR3 is TGTGCCAGCACCCCGGACAGGGTAGGAGAGACCCAGTACTTC. This gives the protein CASTPDRVGETQYF. Based on the CDR3 plus reference TRBV2 and TRBJ2-5, the full variable domain is EPEVTQTPSHQVTQMGQEVILRCVPISNHLYFYWYRQILGQKVEFLVSFYNNEISEKSEIFDDQFSVERPDGSNFTLKIRSTKLEDSAMYFCASTPDRVGETQYFGPGTRLLVL.

The chain links TRBV18 to TRBJ2-7; 7 bases line up with TRBD1. This CDR3 is 16 amino acids long. The V gene's germline CDR1 is KGHSH and CDR2 LQKENI. Trimming removed 3 bases from V and 4 bases from J; junction bases left unmatched: 12. The CDR3 DNA sequence: TGTGCCAGCTCACCCCCCGGGACAGCAATTCAGTACGAGCAGTACTTC. This sequence encodes CASSPPGTAIQYEQYF. Using reference TRBV18 and TRBJ2-7 for the parts outside the CDR3, the full variable domain is NAGVMQNPRHLVRRRGQEARLRCSPMKGHSHVYWYRQLPEEGLKFMVYLQKENIIDESGMPKERFSAEFPKEGPSILRIQQVVRGDSAAYFCASSPPGTAIQYEQYFGPGTRLTVT.

The chain is built from TRBV9 and TRBJ2-1, with 14 bases identical to TRBD2. The CDR3 is 16 amino acids. Germline loops: CDR1 SGDLS, CDR2 YYNGEE. Trimming took 2 bases from V and 3 from J; bases not matched to a gene: 1. The CDR3 sequence is CASSVGTSGSYNEQFF. The CDR3, as DNA: TGTGCCAGCAGCGTGGGGACTAGCGGGAGCTACAATGAGCAGTTCTTC.

CDR3 nucleotides: TGTGCCAGCAGTTGGGGGACCGGCACCGGGGAGCTGTTTTTT. It is translated as CASSWGTGTGELFF. The rearrangement links TRBV6-5 to TRBJ2-2; D assignment may be TRBD1 or TRBD2 (5 bases each). V lost 4 bases, J lost 4 bases, and 10 bases lay in between. The germline V gene encodes CDR1 MNHEY and CDR2 SVGAGI. This CDR3 contains 14 residues.

The CDR3 bases are TGTGCCAGCAGTGAAGGGCCCTATGGCTACACCTTC. Amino acid sequence: CASSEGPYGYTF. The rearrangement uses TRBV2 and TRBJ1-2; D is unclear. CDR3 size: 12 residues. Trimming removed 1 base at V and 4 bases at J, with 4 bases between. Germline lookup yields CDR1 SNHLY and CDR2 FYNNEI. Filled out from reference TRBV2 and TRBJ1-2, the complete variable domain reads EPEVTQTPSHQVTQMGQEVILRCVPISNHLYFYWYRQILGQKVEFLVSFYNNEISEKSEIFDDQFSVERPDGSNFTLKIRSTKLEDSAMYFCASSEGPYGYTFGSGTRLTVV.

Here the CDR3 DNA reads TGCGCCAGCAGCTTGGGACAGGGGGAGTCTCAGCCCCAGCATTTT. Encoded protein: CASSLGQGESQPQHF. The V and J genes are TRBV5-1 and TRBJ1-5, with TRBD1 matching over 9 bases. The CDR3 sequence is 15 residues long. Germline CDR1 is SGHRS and CDR2 is YFSETQ. V lost 0 bases and J lost 6; bases outside the gene matches: 4.

This chain's CDR3 is CASTLTGDTEAFF. The CDR3 nucleotides read TGTGCCAGCACACTCACAGGGGACACTGAAGCTTTCTTT. The rearrangement links TRBV3-1 (or the pseudogene TRBV3-2) to TRBJ1-1; 7 bases agree with TRBD1. This CDR3 spans 13 amino acids. CDR1 is LGHDT, CDR2 YNNKEL, per germline (reference sequence). The junction had 5 bases not matched to a gene; V was cut back by 7 bases and J by 3 bases.

This chain joins TRBV10-1 and TRBJ1-6; D ambiguous. The V end lost 10 bases, the J end lost 7 bases, and 14 bases lay between the germline ends. The CDR3 covers 13 residues. From germline, CDR1 is WNHNN and CDR2 SYGVQD (reference sequence). The DNA of the CDR3 is TGCGCCACCACCGGCGGGGAGAATTCACCCCTCCACTTT. It yields the protein CATTGGENSPLHF.

V is TRBV19 and J is TRBJ2-4, with D hard to call. The CDR3 has 11 amino acids. CDR1 is LNHDA and CDR2 is SQIVND in the germline V gene (reference sequence). The V end was cut by 6 bases, the J end by 6 bases, with 6 bases between. The CDR3 DNA is TGTGCCAGTAGGGGGTTAAACATTCAGTACTTC. Translating it yields CASRGLNIQYF.

This chain joins TRBV28 and TRBJ2-7; unclear D gene. The V end was cut by 6 bases, the J end by 0 bases, with 15 bases between. Germline V CDR1 and CDR2: MDHEN, SYDVKM. The CDR3 is 15 amino acids. The CDR3 reads CASRIGGANSYEQYF. The CDR3 nucleotides are TGTGCCAGCAGAATAGGCGGCGCGAACTCCTACGAGCAGTACTTC.

The chain recombines TRBV18 with TRBJ2-7; possibly TRBD1 for D (5 bases). The germline V and J ends were trimmed by 6 bases and 1 base, with 10 bases remaining between them. This CDR3 has 13 amino acids. Germline CDR1 reads KGHSH; CDR2 reads LQKENI. The CDR3 sequence is CASSKDSSYEQYF. The CDR3 DNA reads as TGTGCCAGCTCTAAAGACAGTTCCTACGAGCAGTACTTC.

The rearrangement joins TRBV4-2 to TRBJ2-7, with 9 bases that match TRBD1. This CDR3 contains 17 residues. Trimming cost V 1 base and J 4 bases; bases outside gene matches: 11. CDR1 and CDR2 (germline): LGHNA, YNFKEQ. The CDR3 sequence is CASSQVGGGQGWYEQYF. CDR3 DNA sequence: TGTGCCAGCAGCCAAGTAGGGGGCGGACAGGGGTGGTACGAGCAGTACTTC.

This clone was counted a single time. The chain employs TRBV11-2 and TRBJ2-4; unclear D gene. Trimming stripped 6 bases from V and 2 bases from J, with 2 bases between. Germline assignment: CDR1 SGHAT and CDR2 FQNNGV. The CDR3 loop spans 11 amino acids. In DNA form, the CDR3 reads TGTGCCAGCAGTTCCAAAAACATTCAGTACTTC. This encodes CASSSKNIQYF.

The V and J genes are TRBV2 and TRBJ1-4; D perhaps matches TRBD1 (5 bases). In germline, CDR1 is SNHLY, CDR2 FYNNEI. The CDR3 has 15 residues. With 2 bases removed from V and 4 bases from J, the gap between germline ends came to 11 bases. The CDR3, as DNA: TGTGCCAGCAGTGAACAGGGATCTGGTAATGAAAAACTGTTTTTT. Protein sequence: CASSEQGSGNEKLFF.

V is TRBV14 and J is TRBJ2-7; 7 nucleotides align to TRBD1. V was clipped by 4 bases and J by 6 bases; unmatched bases: 6. In germline, CDR1 is SGHDN, CDR2 FVKESK. The CDR3 runs 13 residues. The CDR3 bases are TGTGCCAGCAGCCGCCTGACAGGGCTCGAGCAGTACTTC. Its protein product is CASSRLTGLEQYF.

A few counts support this clone. CDR3 region: CASSLSQGHSSGNTIYF. CDR3 DNA: TGTGCCAGCAGTTTATCACAGGGTCACTCCTCTGGAAACACCATATATTTT. The chain carries TRBV28 and TRBJ1-3; D might be TRBD1 (6 bases). The CDR3 has 17 residues. Trimming took off 1 base at V and 0 bases at J, with 13 bases between the two ends. Germline V lookup: CDR1 MDHEN, CDR2 SYDVKM.

V usage is TRBV5-5 and J usage is TRBJ1-2; D uncertain. This CDR3 comprises 11 residues. Trimming took 4 bases from V and 9 from J, leaving 10 bases between them. Germline CDR1 and CDR2: SGHKS and YYEKEE (reference sequence). CDR3 in DNA: TGTGCCAGCAGCCGCGATAATAGCTACACCTTC. Translation: CASSRDNSYTF.

The chain combines TRBV7-2 with TRBJ1-1, with 10 positions matching TRBD1. The CDR3 is 16 residues long. From germline, CDR1 is SGHTA and CDR2 FQGNSA. V lost 8 bases, J lost 4 bases, and 13 bases stayed unmatched. The CDR3 nucleotides are TGTGCCAGCCTTCAAAGACAGGGGGCTAGGAGCACTGAAGCTTTCTTT. Protein product: CASLQRQGARSTEAFF.

The CDR3 loop reads CATAGDRSYEQYF. CDR3 in DNA: TGTGCCACCGCAGGAGATAGGTCCTACGAGCAGTACTTC. The chain combines TRBV24-1 with TRBJ2-7, with D uncertain. The germline V gene has CDR1 KGHDR and CDR2 SFDVKD. CDR3 length: 13 residues. Trimming took off 9 bases at V and 1 base at J, with 12 bases between the two ends.

V is TRBV5-1 and J is TRBJ2-7, with TRBD1 identical over 9 bases. The V segment lost 2 bases and the J segment 3 bases; nucleotides outside the gene matches: 3. This CDR3 is built from 14 residues. The V gene's germline CDR1 is SGHRS and CDR2 YFSETQ. The CDR3 loop is CASSFTGGVYEQYF. For the CDR3, the DNA is TGCGCCAGCAGCTTCACAGGGGGCGTCTACGAGCAGTACTTC.

CDR3 amino acids: CASEPRRADMNTEAFF. In nucleotides, the CDR3 is TGTGCCAGCGAACCACGCCGGGCAGATATGAACACTGAAGCTTTCTTT. This chain links TRBV2 with TRBJ1-1; D is uncertain. This CDR3 has 16 residues. CDR1 is SNHLY, CDR2 FYNNEI, per germline. V gave up 8 bases and J gave up 0 bases, with 19 bases separating them.

This clone was seen a single time. The V and J genes are TRBV28 and TRBJ2-3; D is undetermined. The CDR3 has 14 amino acids. The germline V and J ends were trimmed by 4 bases and 2 bases, with 10 bases remaining between them. Germline CDR1 reads MDHEN; CDR2 reads SYDVKM. CDR3 DNA sequence: TGTGCCAGCAGTTCCGGCCCCCACACAGATACGCAGTATTTT. Protein product: CASSSGPHTDTQYF.

The CDR3 here is CASSVQPASTGELFF. CDR3 DNA sequence: TGTGCCAGCAGCGTCCAGCCGGCGAGCACCGGGGAGCTGTTTTTT. The chain combines TRBV9 with TRBJ2-2; D remains ambiguous. Germline CDR1 SGDLS, CDR2 YYNGEE. The CDR3 loop spans 15 amino acids. The ends were cut back, 2 bases at V and 4 bases at J, with 12 bases in the middle.

The V call is TRBV28, the J call TRBJ2-3; TRBD2 matches 15 bases. Germline V gene sequence: CDR1 MDHEN, CDR2 SYDVKM. With 5 bases clipped from V and 6 bases from J, the junction kept 9 bases outside the gene matches. This CDR3 is 17 amino acids long. CDR3 amino acids: CASSLWTSGGARDTQYF. The CDR3 DNA sequence: TGTGCCAGCAGTCTCTGGACTAGCGGGGGGGCGAGGGATACGCAGTATTTT.

This clone is a singleton in its sample. V usage is TRBV28 and J usage is TRBJ2-3; tentatively, D is TRBD2 (6 bases). The CDR3 sequence is 14 residues long. From germline, CDR1 is MDHEN and CDR2 SYDVKM. The V end was cut by 4 bases, the J end by 1 base, with 9 bases between. The CDR3, as DNA: TGTGCCAGCAGTTCGGGACTGCGCACAGATACGCAGTATTTT. Translation gives CASSSGLRTDTQYF.

V usage is TRBV4-1 and J usage is TRBJ1-2; D might be TRBD1 (6 bases). The CDR3 length is 14 residues. The germline V gene encodes CDR1 MGHRA and CDR2 YSYEKL. Trimming shortened V by 2 bases and J by 3 bases, and 10 bases separated the two germline ends. The CDR3 is CASSQPPGDYGYTF. The CDR3 nucleotides read TGCGCCAGCAGCCAACCCCCAGGGGACTATGGCTACACCTTC.

The gene calls are TRBV28 and TRBJ2-1; D remains ambiguous. The length of the CDR3 is 11 residues. In germline, CDR1 is MDHEN, CDR2 SYDVKM. The ends were cut back, 7 bases at V and 8 bases at J, with 9 bases in the middle. The CDR3 nucleotides are TGTGCCAGCAATGCTCTGCATGAGCAGTTCTTC. It is translated as CASNALHEQFF.

The CDR3 spells CASSGGDRLSYEQYF. The CDR3 bases are TGTGCCAGCAGTGGGGGCGACAGGCTCTCCTACGAGCAGTACTTC. This chain joins TRBV2 and TRBJ2-7; the D gene is possibly TRBD1 (6 bases). Trimming stripped 4 bases from V and 0 bases from J, with 13 bases between. CDR1 and CDR2 (germline): SNHLY, FYNNEI. CDR3 length equals 15 residues.

This rearrangement joins TRBV7-9 to TRBJ2-7; 12 bases match TRBD2. CDR1 and CDR2 (germline): SEHNR, FQNEAQ (reference sequence). With 4 bases clipped from V and 1 base from J, the junction kept 2 bases outside the gene matches. This CDR3 is built from 15 residues. CDR3 in amino acids: CASSSGLAGSYEQYF. As DNA, the CDR3 is TGTGCCAGCAGCTCCGGACTAGCGGGGTCCTACGAGCAGTACTTC. Based on the CDR3 plus reference TRBV7-9 and TRBJ2-7, the full variable domain is DTGVSQNPRHKITKRGQNVTFRCDPISEHNRLYWYRQTLGQGPEFLTYFQNEAQLEKSRLLSDRFSAERPKGSFSTLEIQRTEQGDSAMYLCASSSGLAGSYEQYFGPGTRLTVT.